This TCR beta chain was recovered during a study of type 1 regulatory T cells. Study details: This in vitro CD4 product, T-allo10, is enriched for Tr1 cells and alloantigen-specific.

TCRdb independently ran MiXCR on the reads; one entry per CDR3 protein. The data contain fewer than 70,000 distinct CDR3 sequences, around 57% of them singletons. In regard to this clonotype: The antigen is unknown.

This CDR3 is built from 15 residues. Unmatched junction bases numbered 7, after V lost 2 bases and J lost 4 bases. From germline, CDR1 is DFQATT and CDR2 SNEGSKA (reference sequence). The TCR was taken from a human donor in good health. The rearrangement joins TRBV20-1 to TRBJ1-1; 10 bases fit TRBD1. The sequenced material came from cultured T cells, either the whole culture or a sorted T cell fraction (not recorded which). Subset denoted: Tr1-enriched cell product generated in vitro against host alloantigens. The DNA for the CDR3 is TGCAGTGCTAGACGGACAGGGGGTCGGGGCACTGAAGCTTTCTTT. It codes for CSARRTGGRGTEAFF.